This TCR beta chain is drawn from a study of shared clonotypes between healthy human individuals. This was a deep-level run. Profiled with immunoSEQ multiplex PCR; TCRdb holds only in-frame clones, not every one. The top ten hold roughly 1.5% of the sample, which has 850,000 to 1,200,000 clones, roughly 70% seen once. The study separated CD4+ cells into CD45RA+ naive and CD45RA-negative memory subsets. In its sample, this clone was seen many times. V lost 6 bases and J lost 9, with 12 bases in between. There are 13 residues in the CDR3. The sample taken for sequencing was memory CD4+ T cells sorted from blood. Subset denoted: CD45RA-negative fraction. The chain recombines TRBV6-7 with TRBJ1-6, with D unclear. TRBV6-7 is treated as an ORF (open reading frame) with a function not yet certain. The receptor was derived from a man aged 18 to 30 in good health. Here the CDR3 reads CASSHSASSPLHF. In DNA, the CDR3 is TGTGCCAGCAGCCACTCGGCTAGTTCACCCCTCCACTTT.